These T cell receptor beta chains were read from a single sample in a study of shared clonotypes between healthy human individuals. The data were produced by immunoSEQ multiplex PCR, yet TCRdb's version contains in-frame clones alone and is incomplete. The sample has roughly 1,100,000 clones, 60% to 80% seen once. The material sequenced was memory CD4+ T cells sorted from blood. The receptors were sampled from a man in his late teens or twenties in good health. Each CDR3 is given without its conserved first and last residue. Each record gives: J gene, V gene, D gene, clone size, CDR3 protein. The D gene is left open where the match is weak. Clone sizes are given selectively: once, few, many, or a class where the clone is expanded.

j_gene: TRBJ2-6
v_gene: TRBV12-5
d_gene: NA
abundance: NA
CDR3aa: ASGLRFLGESSGANVLT

j_gene: TRBJ2-1
v_gene: TRBV11-3
d_gene: NA
abundance: NA
CDR3aa: ASSQGSFDNEQF

j_gene: TRBJ2-7
v_gene: TRBV2
d_gene: NA
abundance: NA
CDR3aa: ASRGHYEQY

j_gene: TRBJ2-7
v_gene: TRBV5-1
d_gene: TRBD2
abundance: NA
CDR3aa: ASSVSGLAVYEQY

j_gene: TRBJ1-2
v_gene: TRBV5-1
d_gene: NA
abundance: NA
CDR3aa: ASSLEGVRGYT

j_gene: TRBJ1-6
v_gene: TRBV10-3
d_gene: NA
abundance: NA
CDR3aa: AISESTLSGSPLH

j_gene: TRBJ2-7
v_gene: TRBV5-1
d_gene: TRBD2
abundance: NA
CDR3aa: AIREVPYEQY

j_gene: TRBJ2-7
v_gene: TRBV2
d_gene: TRBD1
abundance: NA
CDR3aa: ASSRKAGTGVEQY

j_gene: TRBJ2-7
v_gene: TRBV7-6
d_gene: TRBD2
abundance: few
CDR3aa: ASSPQREKPYEQY

j_gene: TRBJ2-7
v_gene: TRBV18
d_gene: TRBD2
abundance: NA
CDR3aa: ASSPAGLAGDGQY

j_gene: TRBJ2-7
v_gene: TRBV6-5
d_gene: TRBD2
abundance: NA
CDR3aa: ASSYSPSGSIEQY

j_gene: TRBJ2-2
v_gene: TRBV6-5
d_gene: TRBD2
abundance: NA
CDR3aa: ASSCLSGANTGELF

j_gene: TRBJ2-1
v_gene: TRBV7-9
d_gene: NA
abundance: NA
CDR3aa: ASSLGQVLIRDEQF

j_gene: TRBJ2-3
v_gene: TRBV18
d_gene: NA
abundance: NA
CDR3aa: ASSPPAAADTQY

j_gene: TRBJ2-1
v_gene: TRBV5-8
d_gene: TRBD2
abundance: many
CDR3aa: ASSLLGLGPNEQF

j_gene: TRBJ1-1
v_gene: TRBV5-1
d_gene: NA
abundance: NA
CDR3aa: ASSLDSGPGAF

j_gene: TRBJ1-1
v_gene: TRBV10-1
d_gene: TRBD1
abundance: NA
CDR3aa: ASSGGQGRAAF

j_gene: TRBJ2-3
v_gene: TRBV7-8
d_gene: NA
abundance: once
CDR3aa: ASSLVLERDTQY

j_gene: TRBJ2-3
v_gene: TRBV7-2
d_gene: NA
abundance: NA
CDR3aa: ASSLANYRDTQY

j_gene: TRBJ1-6
v_gene: TRBV7-2
d_gene: NA
abundance: NA
CDR3aa: ASKRSSSERLH